The 3 T cell receptor beta chains below come from one sample, sequenced in a study of PD-1 blockade in classical Hodgkin lymphoma. The time point was: cycle 4 day 1 (C4D1), after around six weeks of nivolumab. Every single patient, without exception, relapsed after autologous stem cell transplantation, and brentuximab vedotin exposure varied. Clones were sequenced by immunoSEQ multiplex PCR, and TCRdb holds only the in-frame ones, with some missing. The data show tens of thousands of clones, with 55% to 80% seen just once and about 3.4% held by the top ten. Sample: peripheral blood mononuclear cells (PBMCs), taken before the fourth cycle of nivolumab. The source is a human donor with classical Hodgkin lymphoma.

The rearrangement uses TRBV6-1 and TRBJ2-1; no clear D gene. Trimming took off 4 bases at V and 0 bases at J, with 10 bases between the two ends. The CDR3 has 15 amino acids. In germline, CDR1 is MNHNS, CDR2 SASEGT. CDR3 nucleotides: TGTGCCAGCAGTGGACGGAAGAGCTCCTACAATGAGCAGTTCTTC. Translation: CASSGRKSSYNEQFF.

This clone was seen at least ten times. The V and J genes are TRBV30 and TRBJ1-6; D call uncertain. This CDR3 comprises 13 residues. Germline loops: CDR1 GTSNPN, CDR2 SVGIG (reference sequence). V lost 3 bases to trimming and J lost 8 bases, with 11 bases between them. This CDR3 reads CAWRGVLHSPLHF. The DNA of the CDR3 is TGTGCCTGGAGAGGAGTTCTTCATTCACCCCTCCACTTT.

The chain is built from TRBV7-9 and TRBJ1-6, with D perhaps matching TRBD1 (5 bases). Germline assignment: CDR1 SEHNR and CDR2 FQNEAQ (reference sequence). V dropped 3 bases and J dropped 2 bases, with 14 bases sitting between them. The CDR3 is made up of 17 amino acids. The CDR3 sequence: CASSLQGSQAYNSPLHF. As DNA, the CDR3 is TGTGCCAGCAGCTTGCAGGGTTCCCAGGCCTATAATTCACCCCTCCACTTT.